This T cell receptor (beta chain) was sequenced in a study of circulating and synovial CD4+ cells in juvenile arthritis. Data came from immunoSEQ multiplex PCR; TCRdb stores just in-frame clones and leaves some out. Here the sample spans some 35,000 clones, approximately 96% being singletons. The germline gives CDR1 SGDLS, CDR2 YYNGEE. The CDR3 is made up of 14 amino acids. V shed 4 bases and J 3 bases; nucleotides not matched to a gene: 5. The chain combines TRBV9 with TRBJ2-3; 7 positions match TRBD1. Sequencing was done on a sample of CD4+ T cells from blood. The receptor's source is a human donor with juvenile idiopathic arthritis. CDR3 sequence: CASSYSQGTDTQYF. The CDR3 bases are TGTGCCAGCAGCTACTCACAGGGGACAGATACGCAGTATTTT.